This TCR beta chain was documented in a study of blood T cell repertoires in COVID-19 (dated by TCRdb to between 2020 and 2021). Background for the entire study: Samples from collaborators originated in the United States, Italy and Spain and spanned both the acute and convalescent phases of COVID-19. The prospective study material was composed of cDNA or gDNA derived from T cells, B-cell-depleted T cells, or PBMCs. The sample metadata nearly always contained a de-identified subject ID, COVID-19 status, age in years and sex. The repertoires were made available in a free public database intended to serve as a resource for research on the immune response to SARS-CoV-2. The dataset comprised deeply sampled blood TCRbeta repertoires from subjects exposed to, actively infected with, or recovered from COVID-19. Samples were obtained from the ongoing ImmuneRACE study (first 160 participants) and from 1,254 subjects provided by 6 global collaborators. Where available, HLA class I and class II types were obtained from metadata supplied by the sample provider rather than from assay-based typing. General study outcomes and caveats: The amount of clinical and demographic metadata varied by source and participant and was provided uncurated.

As regards this clone: Its binding antigen is unknown. Per-nucleotide qualities are absent, and no much larger clonotype sits a single base away. Other DNA sequences of this sample code for an identical CDR3.

From its cysteine to its phenylalanine, the CDR3 spans 13 amino acids. Just the 39-base CDR3 DNA is kept, in frame starting at base 1. Trimming takes 4 bases from V and 4 bases from J, and the germline ends sit 8 bases apart. The germline V gene supplies CDR1 SGHRS and CDR2 YFSETQ. TCRbeta CDR3 regions were amplified from genomic DNA by means of the immunoSEQ Assay, a bias-controlled multiplex PCR. In the authors' own workflow: The number of nucleated cells in each sample was estimated from the amplification of reference gene primers within the assay. Sequence reads were collapsed and filtered to measure the absolute abundance of every unique TCRbeta CDR3 rearrangement. For each sample, productive Simpson clonality was calculated by taking the square root of Simpson's diversity index across productive rearrangements. The immuneACCESS repertoire file appears here via TCRdb, limited to in-frame rearrangements. These files lack a portion of the clones; in checked studies, under half of the deficit traces to unresolved V genes, and the cause of the others is not known. V and J calls and clone size follow that table, whereas D and trimming were derived from the DNA. Within this sample are under 250,000 clones, with 83% of them counted one time only. The biggest ten clones account for more than 5.5% of the sample.

The collaborating institutions used their own protocols to collect whole blood in K2EDTA tubes. For TCRbeta analysis, collaborator samples were shipped as frozen whole blood, as isolated PBMCs, or as DNA extracted from either sample type. The sequence was obtained from a human donor in a cohort sampled during active COVID-19. The specimen sequenced was peripheral blood. The chain was built from TRBV5-1 and TRBJ2-2; possibly the D gene is TRBD1, per 6 matching bases. The DNA sequence is TGCGCCAGCAGCGCACAGGGCACCGGGGAGCTGTTTTTT. This is translated as CASSAQGTGELFF.